This T cell receptor beta chain was recovered during a study of blood T cell repertoires in COVID-19. The overall study: PBMCs, B-cell-depleted T cells, or T cells provided the cDNA or gDNA that made up the material.

Per the study methods: Nucleated cell number was recorded as an estimate derived from reference gene primer amplification. Profiling relied on immunoSEQ multiplex PCR, and the TCRdb table lists in-frame clones only, not all of them. The V and J calls and the clone size are those of that table, but D and trimming were determined from the DNA. The sample contains approximately 470,000 clones, 70% to 90% of which appear only once. The CDR3 extends over 12 amino acids. Trimming cost V 2 bases and J 9 bases, with 11 bases left between them. Germline CDR1 and CDR2: SQVTM and ANQGSEA. The material sequenced was peripheral blood. This rearrangement joins TRBV29-1 to TRBJ2-1; D may be TRBD2 (6 bases). The receptor's source is a human donor in a cohort sampled during active COVID-19. CDR3 in DNA: TGCAGCGTTGAACCCCCCGGGGGTGAGCAGTTCTTC. It codes for CSVEPPGGEQFF.